The 15 T cell receptor beta chains listed next were all sequenced from one sample in a study of identifying expanded T cells in peripheral blood. Using immunoSEQ multiplex PCR, the repertoire was profiled, and TCRdb retains in-frame clones only, with some absent. Among roughly 100,000 clones listed, roughly 89% were seen once. The material sequenced was blood. All receptors come from a person between 18 and 75 years old in good health.

The chain couples TRBV6-5 to TRBJ1-2; the D is unclear. V dropped 0 bases and J dropped 8 bases, with 10 bases sitting between them. CDR3 length: 13 amino acids. Germline V gene data show CDR1 as MNHEY and CDR2 as SVGAGI. The CDR3 reads CASSYSRTRGYTF. CDR3 DNA: TGTGCCAGCAGTTACTCGAGGACGAGGGGCTACACCTTC.

J is TRBJ1-6 and V is TRBV6-5, with TRBD1 matching 9 bases. Germline trimming cut 2 bases from V and 10 bases from J; bases unmatched to any gene: 6. Germline V gives CDR1 MNHEY, CDR2 SVGAGI. The CDR3 extends over 15 amino acids. CDR3: CASSYPRTGESPLHF. CDR3 DNA sequence: TGTGCCAGCAGTTACCCGCGGACAGGGGAATCACCCCTCCACTTT.

The J gene is TRBJ2-5, the V gene TRBV14, with D possibly called TRBD1 or TRBD2 (5 bases each). The germline gives CDR1 SGHDN, CDR2 FVKESK. V was cut by 1 base and J by 5 bases, with 17 bases left in between. The CDR3 sequence is 16 residues long. CDR3: CASSQGGSLWGETQYF. Written as DNA, the CDR3 is TGTGCCAGCAGCCAAGGCGGTAGTCTTTGGGGGGAGACCCAGTACTTC.

This clone was observed once. V is TRBV9 and J is TRBJ2-7; possible D gene TRBD2, 5 bases. Germline-derived CDR1 and CDR2 are SGDLS and YYNGEE. The CDR3 covers 12 residues. V lost 4 bases and J 7 bases, leaving 12 bases between the germline ends. CDR3 region: CASSPTPGEQYF. CDR3 nucleotides: TGTGCCAGCAGCCCTACGCCGGGAGAGCAGTACTTC.

The chain uses TRBV2 and TRBJ2-3; 11 bases map to TRBD2. Looked up from germline, CDR1 is SNHLY and CDR2 is FYNNEI. This CDR3 region has 16 residues. V shed 4 bases and J 3 bases; nucleotides not matched to a gene: 6. CDR3 in DNA: TGTGCCAGCAGTGGACTAGCGGGGTTCTTGACAGATACGCAGTATTTT. Translation gives CASSGLAGFLTDTQYF.

This clone was counted once. The rearrangement uses TRBV20-1 and TRBJ2-5; D not resolved. The CDR3 contains 10 residues. Germline V CDR1 and CDR2: DFQATT, SNEGSKA (reference sequence). This CDR3 is CGAWQETQYF. CDR3 sequence (DNA): TGCGGCGCTTGGCAAGAGACCCAGTACTTC.

The V and J genes are TRBV7-8 and TRBJ1-4; 7 bases fit TRBD1. V shed 6 bases and J 2 bases; nucleotides not matched to a gene: 6. The length of the CDR3 is 15 residues. Germline assignment: CDR1 SGHVS and CDR2 FQNEAQ. Written as DNA, the CDR3 is TGTGCCAGCAGTTTGCCGGGACAGACTAATGAAAAACTGTTTTTT. Its protein product is CASSLPGQTNEKLFF.

V usage is TRBV7-6 and J usage is TRBJ2-7; D gene uncertain. V was trimmed by 5 bases and J by 0 bases, leaving 14 bases between them. This CDR3 is built from 15 residues. The germline gives CDR1 SGHVS, CDR2 FNYEAQ. Here the CDR3 reads CASSPRPGPSYEQYF. Written as DNA, the CDR3 is TGTGCCAGCAGCCCGCGCCCCGGGCCCTCCTACGAGCAGTACTTC.

The rearrangement joins TRBV7-9 to TRBJ2-5, with TRBD1 identical over 7 bases. The CDR3 has 15 residues. Germline-derived CDR1 and CDR2 are SEHNR and FQNEAQ (reference sequence). Trimming took 5 bases from V and 1 from J; bases not matched to a gene: 7. CDR3 protein: CASSRLGTVQETQYF. In nucleotides, the CDR3 is TGTGCCAGCAGCCGCCTCGGGACAGTCCAAGAGACCCAGTACTTC. Full variable domain (remainder filled in from reference TRBV7-9 and TRBJ2-5): DTGVSQNPRHKITKRGQNVTFRCDPISEHNRLYWYRQTLGQGPEFLTYFQNEAQLEKSRLLSDRFSAERPKGSFSTLEIQRTEQGDSAMYLCASSRLGTVQETQYFGPGTRLLVL.

V gene TRBV6-5 combines with J gene TRBJ1-3; D is uncertain. The V gene's germline CDR1 is MNHEY and CDR2 SVGAGI. The CDR3 sequence is 13 residues long. Trimming pared 6 bases from V and 0 bases from J, leaving 6 bases between. Here the CDR3 reads CASRRISGNTIYF. In DNA, the CDR3 is TGTGCCAGCAGGAGGATCTCTGGAAACACCATATATTTT.

The chain couples TRBV19 to TRBJ2-5; no firm D call. CDR1 is LNHDA and CDR2 is SQIVND in the germline V gene (reference sequence). CDR3 length: 13 amino acids. V lost 4 bases, J lost 3 bases, and 9 bases lay in between. The CDR3 is CASSKRREETQYF. The CDR3 DNA sequence: TGTGCCAGTAGTAAACGACGGGAAGAGACCCAGTACTTC.

This chain uses TRBV19 with TRBJ1-2; 7 nucleotides align to TRBD1. The CDR3 loop spans 19 amino acids. Trimming at V came to 7 bases and at J to 0 bases, leaving 20 bases not matched to a gene. CDR1 is LNHDA and CDR2 is SQIVND in the germline V gene (reference sequence). The CDR3 reads CASNLGRDSINPANYGYTF. The CDR3 DNA reads as TGTGCCAGTAATCTTGGCCGGGACAGTATCAATCCAGCTAACTATGGCTACACCTTC. Based on the CDR3 plus reference TRBV19 and TRBJ1-2, the full variable domain is DGGITQSPKYLFRKEGQNVTLSCEQNLNHDAMYWYRQDPGQGLRLIYYSQIVNDFQKGDIAEGYSVSREKKESFPLTVTSAQKNPTAFYLCASNLGRDSINPANYGYTFGSGTRLTVV.

The chain employs TRBV6-5 and TRBJ2-7; TRBD1 matches at 8 bases. The CDR3 sequence is 16 residues long. V lost 3 bases, J lost 3 bases, and 10 bases stayed unmatched. CDR1 MNHEY and CDR2 SVGAGI come from the germline V gene. The CDR3 coding sequence is TGTGCCAGCAGTTATCCACACCGGGACAGGAGCTACGAGCAGTACTTC. It specifies CASSYPHRDRSYEQYF.

The chain combines TRBV4-2 with TRBJ2-6; a weak D match, TRBD2 (5 bases). Trimming stripped 4 bases from V and 0 bases from J, with 13 bases between. In germline, CDR1 is LGHNA, CDR2 YNFKEQ. CDR3 length: 17 residues. Here the CDR3 reads CASSPLGQFSGANVLTF. CDR3 DNA sequence: TGTGCCAGCAGCCCACTAGGGCAGTTCTCTGGGGCCAACGTCCTGACTTTC.

The table lists this clone with a count of one. The CDR3 nucleotides are TGCGCCAGCAGGACCGGGACTACCAACGGGGAGCTGTTTTTT. Residues: CASRTGTTNGELFF. The chain carries TRBV5-1 and TRBJ2-2, with 7 bases fitting TRBD2. Germline V gives CDR1 SGHRS, CDR2 YFSETQ. There are 14 residues in the CDR3. Trimming cost V 5 bases and J 7 bases; bases outside gene matches: 8. The complete variable domain, with remaining parts taken from reference TRBV5-1 and TRBJ2-2, reads KAGVTQTPRYLIKTRGQQVTLSCSPISGHRSVSWYQQTPGQGLQFLFEYFSETQRNKGNFPGRFSGRQFSNSRSEMNVSTLELGDSALYLCASRTGTTNGELFFGEGSRLTVL.